Here is one T cell receptor (beta chain) with its context. Repertoires were generated with immunoSEQ multiplex PCR, while TCRdb's copy carries only in-frame clones and drops some. The sample holds 95,000 to 110,000 clones, 80% to 90% seen once. The sample is drawn from a study of T cell clones after liver transplantation. Germline values: CDR1 SGHRS, CDR2 YFSETQ. The CDR3 has 16 residues. V dropped 4 bases and J dropped 0 bases, with 16 bases sitting between them. The TCR comes from a human patient who received a liver transplant. Some T cells may possibly be graft donor cells. The genes are TRBV5-1 and TRBJ1-2; TRBD1 might be the D (5 bases). Sequenced here: CD4+ T cells from blood, sampled approximately 50 months after liver transplant. The CDR3 sequence: CASSPGGGSSNYGYTF. The CDR3 nucleotides are TGCGCCAGCAGCCCCGGGGGAGGCAGTTCTAACTATGGCTACACCTTC.